This T cell receptor beta chain is drawn from a study of beta chain features in type 1 diabetes. Purity of each sorted population was above 95%. Study-level findings and limits: Shortening that was moderate but significant affected the TCRB CDR3s of Type 1 diabetes patients in all four CD4+ subsets. Within patients, naive, central memory and Treg TCRB repertoires seemed more similar than within healthy donors. A pattern of fewer insertions and more deletions at VDJ junctions was seen in type 1 diabetes patients.

Reverse transcription of all isolated RNA meant that expressed TCRB transcripts were sequenced. The average read count of naive, central memory and regulatory T cell samples was approximately 3.5 million. The table came from immunoSEQ multiplex PCR; TCRdb's copy has only in-frame clones and leaves some out. This sample yields about 270,000 clones, of which 14% are seen a single time; more than 0.015% belongs to the top ten. The sample holds a few counts of this clone. Antigen specificity is unknown. CDR3 size: 14 residues. V lost 1 base to trimming and J lost 0 bases, with 7 bases between them. Germline values: CDR1 GTSNPN, CDR2 SVGIG (reference sequence).

The specimen was naive CD4+ T cells from blood. The chain couples TRBV30 to TRBJ1-5; unclear D gene. The TCR originated in a man younger than 45 with type 1 diabetes. Here the CDR3 reads CAWSGGLSNQPQHF. The DNA of the CDR3 is TGTGCCTGGAGTGGCGGACTTAGCAATCAGCCCCAGCATTTT.